The 25 T cell receptor beta chains listed next were all sequenced from one sample in a study of molecular identifiers for immune sequencing clone quantification. TCRdb independently ran MiXCR on the PCR reads; one entry per CDR3 protein. The sample holds approximately 500,000 distinct CDR3 sequences; over 20% are singletons and the top ten take 0.7% to 0.95%. The sample comprised naive CD8+ T cells from blood, with Jurkat cell RNA spiked in. Subset denoted: FACS-sorted CD8+CD4-CCR7+CD45RA+ naive T cells. The receptors were sampled from a human donor in good health. Some libraries in this study had Jurkat cell RNA spiked in.

This clonotype was counted many times. V and J are TRBV29-1 and TRBJ2-3, with no clear D. CDR1 and CDR2 from the germline V gene are SQVTM and ANQGSEA. V was shortened by 3 bases and J by 3 bases, with 13 bases between the two germline ends. The CDR3 length is 14 residues. The CDR3 sequence: CSVDATLRTDTQYF. The CDR3 coding sequence is TGCAGCGTTGACGCGACCCTCAGGACAGATACGCAGTATTTT.

In its sample, this clonotype was seen a few times. V and J are TRBV7-8 and TRBJ2-5, with a weak D call TRBD1 (6 bases). The CDR3 length is 16 residues. The germline V gene has CDR1 SGHVS and CDR2 FQNEAQ. V lost 6 bases, J lost 6 bases, and 23 bases lay in between. CDR3 amino acids: CASSQEPGQPVQTQYF. The CDR3 bases are TGTGCCAGCAGTCAAGAGCCGGGACAACCAGTACAGACCCAGTACTTC.

Of note for this clonotype: One end of the junction fails to match germline, which may point to a read error. This sequence joins TRBV6-5 and TRBJ1-6; possible D gene TRBD1, 5 bases. The CDR3 covers 14 residues. Germline CDR1 MNHEY, CDR2 SVGAGI. CDR3 DNA: TGTACCAGCAGTTACCAGGGCGCCGGTTCACCCCTCCACTTT. Amino acids: CTSSYQGAGSPLHF.

This clonotype showed up many times. The V and J genes are TRBV19 and TRBJ1-5, with 10 nucleotides matching TRBD1. CDR1 and CDR2 from the germline V gene are LNHDA and SQIVND (reference sequence). Trimming at V came to 5 bases and at J to 7 bases, leaving 5 bases not matched to a gene. The CDR3 is 14 residues long. This CDR3 is CASSQDRGYQPQHF. In DNA, the CDR3 is TGTGCCAGTAGTCAGGACAGGGGGTACCAGCCCCAGCATTTT.

This clonotype was recorded many times. The rearrangement links TRBV29-1 to TRBJ2-3, with 11 bases fitting TRBD2. This CDR3 is 15 amino acids long. Trimming removed 6 bases from V and 2 bases from J; junction bases left unmatched: 7. Germline loops: CDR1 SQVTM, CDR2 ANQGSEA. The DNA for the CDR3 is TGCAGCGTCATTAGCGGGAGGGGGTCCACAGATACGCAGTATTTT. Amino acids: CSVISGRGSTDTQYF.

This clonotype occurred many times. This chain links TRBV9 with TRBJ2-5; a possible D gene is TRBD1 (5 bases). The germline gives CDR1 SGDLS, CDR2 YYNGEE. This CDR3 is built from 19 residues. V dropped 2 bases and J dropped 1 base, with 24 bases sitting between them. The CDR3 coding sequence is TGTGCCAGCAGCGTTCTGGCAGCCCAAGGAAGGGGTAGCCAAGAGACCCAGTACTTC. This encodes CASSVLAAQGRGSQETQYF.

This clonotype occurred a few times. The V and J genes are TRBV19 and TRBJ2-7; tentative D call: TRBD2 (6 bases). V was trimmed by 4 bases and J by 2 bases, leaving 12 bases between them. The CDR3 is 14 amino acids. CDR1 LNHDA and CDR2 SQIVND come from the germline V gene (reference sequence). The CDR3 DNA is TGTGCCAGTAGTACGGAGGGAAGACCCTACGAGCAGTACTTC. This encodes CASSTEGRPYEQYF.

The rearrangement links TRBV7-9 to TRBJ1-2; 9 bases map to TRBD1. This CDR3 spans 15 amino acids. Germline V gene sequence: CDR1 SEHNR, CDR2 FQNEAQ (reference sequence). Trimming took 4 bases from V and 4 from J; bases not matched to a gene: 7. The CDR3 is CASSSGTGYPYGYTF. Written as DNA, the CDR3 is TGTGCCAGCAGCTCCGGGACAGGGTATCCCTATGGCTACACCTTC.

This clonotype occurred many times. The V call is TRBV15, the J call TRBJ2-7; 11 bases align to TRBD1. The CDR3 has 14 amino acids. Germline assignment: CDR1 LNHNV and CDR2 YYDKDF (reference sequence). With V trimmed by 6 bases and J by 6 bases, 7 bases remained unmatched. The CDR3 is CATSTDRGLGEQYF. Here the CDR3 DNA reads TGTGCCACCAGTACGGACAGGGGGCTGGGCGAGCAGTACTTC. Supplemented by reference TRBV15 and TRBJ2-7, the full variable domain reads DAMVIQNPRYQVTQFGKPVTLSCSQTLNHNVMYWYQQKSSQAPKLLFHYYDKDFNNEADTPDNFQSRRPNTSFCFLDIRSPGLGDTAMYLCATSTDRGLGEQYFGPGTRLTVT.

This clonotype occurred many times. This chain connects TRBV5-1 to TRBJ1-1; TRBD1 matches at 8 bases. V lost 1 base and J lost 3; bases outside the gene matches: 8. Germline CDR1 is SGHRS and CDR2 is YFSETQ. The CDR3 length is 16 residues. In DNA form, the CDR3 reads TGCGCCAGCAGCTTGTCGCAGGGGGCTAGGGACACTGAAGCTTTCTTT. Its protein is CASSLSQGARDTEAFF.

There are many counts of this clonotype. V is TRBV28 and J is TRBJ2-7; no firm D call. The CDR3 totals 12 residues. The germline V gene has CDR1 MDHEN and CDR2 SYDVKM. The V end was cut by 3 bases, the J end by 5 bases, with 8 bases between. CDR3 DNA sequence: TGTGCCAGCAGTTTTGCCAAGCACGAGCAGTACTTC. Its protein is CASSFAKHEQYF.

This clonotype was counted only a few times. The chain links TRBV27 to TRBJ2-7; 9 bases match TRBD2. The V and J ends lost 4 bases and 3 bases, in that order; junction bases with no gene match: 4. Germline V gene lookup returns CDR1 MNHEY and CDR2 SMNVEV (reference sequence). This CDR3 comprises 14 residues. CDR3 DNA sequence: TGTGCCAGCAGTTACACTAGCGGGCACTACGAGCAGTACTTC. Translation gives CASSYTSGHYEQYF.

V and J are TRBV30 and TRBJ1-1; D is uncertain. CDR1 GTSNPN and CDR2 SVGIG come from the germline V gene (reference sequence). With 8 bases removed from V and 6 bases from J, the gap between germline ends came to 19 bases. The CDR3 has 13 amino acids. The CDR3 loop reads CAQLLTSRAEAFF. CDR3 coding DNA: TGTGCCCAACTCTTGACATCACGCGCTGAAGCTTTCTTT.

For this clonotype: A read error may explain this, as a much larger clone is one base away. Here the CDR3 omits its conserved ending phenylalanine or tryptophan, so a read error is the likely source. This chain joins TRBV29-1 and TRBJ2-5; perhaps TRBD2 as D (6 bases). The germline V gene encodes CDR1 SQVTM and CDR2 ANQGSEA. The CDR3 length is 10 residues. V was trimmed by 7 bases and J by 9 bases, leaving 12 bases between them. CDR3 in DNA: TGCAGCGCGTGGGGACTTTCCCAGTACCTC. Its translation is CSAWGLSQYL.

This clonotype was seen repeatedly, ten times or more. J is TRBJ2-7 and V is TRBV20-1; 8 bases agree with TRBD2. The trim removed 6 bases at V and 4 bases at J, leaving 11 bases unmatched. Germline CDR1 is DFQATT and CDR2 is SNEGSKA (reference sequence). This CDR3 spans 14 amino acids. This CDR3 reads CSATTSDKKYEQYF. The CDR3 region has the DNA TGCAGTGCAACGACTAGCGACAAAAAATACGAGCAGTACTTC.

This clonotype turned up a few times. The rearrangement joins TRBV12-3 or TRBV12-4 to TRBJ1-6, with TRBD1 matching over 7 bases. This CDR3 is built from 17 residues. Trimming at V came to 3 bases and at J to 10 bases, leaving 15 bases not matched to a gene. As DNA, the CDR3 is TGTGCCAGCAGTTTCCCCACCGACAGGGAAAGGGGGTCACCCCTCCACTTT. Encoded protein: CASSFPTDRERGSPLHF.

Concerning this clonotype itself: Since a much larger clone is just one base distant, this may be a read error. The V and J genes are TRBV30 and TRBJ1-5; 7 bases match TRBD1. V was pared by 5 bases and J by 5 bases, with 6 bases of the junction left unmatched. The CDR3 runs 13 residues. The V gene's germline CDR1 is GTSNPN and CDR2 SVGIG (reference sequence). The CDR3 spells CAWSGGSDQPQHF. CDR3 nucleotide sequence: TGTGCCTGGTCAGGGGGGAGCGATCAGCCCCAGCATTTT.

This clonotype came up a few times. This rearrangement joins TRBV4-1 to TRBJ2-7, with D perhaps matching TRBD1 (6 bases). The CDR3 spans 15 residues. The ends were cut back, 0 bases at V and 3 bases at J, with 12 bases in the middle. Germline V gene data show CDR1 as MGHRA and CDR2 as YSYEKL. In DNA, the CDR3 is TGCGCCAGCAGCCAAGAGGCAGGGGTGAGCTACGAGCAGTACTTC. Its protein product is CASSQEAGVSYEQYF.

This clonotype was recorded only once. The J gene is TRBJ2-3, the V gene TRBV9, with D possibly being TRBD1 (5 bases). CDR1 is SGDLS and CDR2 is YYNGEE in the germline V gene. V lost 3 bases, J lost 0 bases, and 11 bases lay in between. The CDR3 length is 15 residues. DNA for the CDR3: TGTGCCAGCAGCGCGGACATTGCTAGCACAGATACGCAGTATTTT. Translation gives CASSADIASTDTQYF.

As concerns this clonotype: The junction does not match germline at one end; this may be a read error. This chain joins TRBV20-1 and TRBJ2-7, with D possibly being TRBD2 (5 bases). Germline V gene sequence: CDR1 DFQATT, CDR2 SNEGSKA (reference sequence). This CDR3 comprises 15 residues. For the CDR3, the DNA is TGCAGTGCTAGACTTTCCGGCGGGCCCTACTACGAGCAGCACTTC. Protein: CSARLSGGPYYEQHF.

The chain carries TRBV24-1 and TRBJ2-2, with 10 positions matching TRBD2. Germline V gene data show CDR1 as KGHDR and CDR2 as SFDVKD. V gave up 5 bases and J gave up 1 base; unmatched junction bases: 3. This CDR3 region has 16 residues. CDR3: CATSAIAGGNTGELFF. The CDR3 DNA reads as TGTGCCACCAGTGCCATAGCGGGAGGGAACACCGGGGAGCTGTTTTTT.

The chain employs TRBV3-1 and TRBJ1-3; no clear D. With 0 bases removed from V and 0 bases from J, the gap between germline ends came to 18 bases. There are 19 residues in the CDR3. Germline CDR1 is LGHDT and CDR2 is YNNKEL (reference sequence). The CDR3 loop reads CASSQDAAWEGTSGNTIYF. The CDR3, as DNA: TGTGCCAGCAGCCAAGATGCCGCCTGGGAGGGCACCTCTGGAAACACCATATATTTT.

V usage is TRBV20-1 and J usage is TRBJ1-2; no clear D. This CDR3 comprises 14 residues. Trimming removed 3 bases from V and 5 bases from J, with 16 bases in between. Germline V gene lookup returns CDR1 DFQATT and CDR2 SNEGSKA (reference sequence). The CDR3 region is CSARTGLQWYGYTF. CDR3 nucleotide sequence: TGCAGTGCTAGGACCGGGCTCCAGTGGTATGGCTACACCTTC.

This clonotype was counted between two and nine times. The genes are TRBV5-1 and TRBJ2-7; D unclear. The V gene's germline CDR1 is SGHRS and CDR2 YFSETQ. The CDR3 contains 14 residues. Trimming removed 4 bases at V and 3 bases at J, with 14 bases between. CDR3 loop: CASSAPELLYEQYF. In nucleotides, the CDR3 is TGCGCCAGCAGCGCCCCGGAGCTCCTCTACGAGCAGTACTTC.

This clonotype turned up a few times. The V and J genes are TRBV20-1 and TRBJ1-5; tentatively, D is TRBD1 (6 bases). The CDR3 has 13 amino acids. Germline assignment: CDR1 DFQATT and CDR2 SNEGSKA (reference sequence). The germline V and J ends were trimmed by 2 bases and 6 bases, with 11 bases remaining between them. The CDR3 nucleotides are TGCAGTGCTAGACAGGGGCCTGGTCAGCCCCAGCATTTT. This codes for CSARQGPGQPQHF.